This record covers a single TCR beta chain. Its antigen remains unknown. This sample stems from a study of cytomegalovirus exposure and HLA in healthy donors. Regarding the study as a whole: Productive rates of about 87% or about 30% were seen for most TCR beta V segments in an earlier analysis. The study listed 150 to 200 cytomegalovirus-associated TCR beta chains. Most subjects' HLA-A and HLA-B alleles were reportedly predicted from TCR beta sequences.

PCR involved 60 Vbeta and 13 Jbeta primers. The assay was immunoSEQ multiplex PCR, and TCRdb's table has in-frame clones only and misses some. The sample includes about 160,000 clones. The CDR3 is made up of 13 amino acids. Trimming cost V 5 bases and J 12 bases; bases outside gene matches: 10. Germline CDR1 is SGHTA and CDR2 is FQGNSA. The TCR comes from a young man in good health and CMV-seronegative. The chain links TRBV7-2 to TRBJ1-1, with 9 bases identical to TRBD1. Sample: PBMCs. CDR3 nucleotide sequence: TGTGCCAGCAGCAACAGACAGGGGGGTAGATCTTTCTTT. Protein sequence: CASSNRQGGRSFF.